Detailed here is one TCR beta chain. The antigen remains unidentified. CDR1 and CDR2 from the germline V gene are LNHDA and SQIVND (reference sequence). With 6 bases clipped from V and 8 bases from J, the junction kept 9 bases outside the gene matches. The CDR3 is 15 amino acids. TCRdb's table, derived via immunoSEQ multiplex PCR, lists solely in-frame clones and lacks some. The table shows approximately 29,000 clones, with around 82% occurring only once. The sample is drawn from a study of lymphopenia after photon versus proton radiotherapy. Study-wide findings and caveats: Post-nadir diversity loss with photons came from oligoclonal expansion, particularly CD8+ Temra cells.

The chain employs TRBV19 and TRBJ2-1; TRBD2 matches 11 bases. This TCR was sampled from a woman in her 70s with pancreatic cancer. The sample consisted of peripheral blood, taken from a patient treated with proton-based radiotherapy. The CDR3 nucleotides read TGTGCCAGTAGCCAGACTAGCGGGGCGCAGGATGAGCAGTTCTTC. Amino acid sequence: CASSQTSGAQDEQFF. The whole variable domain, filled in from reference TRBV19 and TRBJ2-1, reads DGGITQSPKYLFRKEGQNVTLSCEQNLNHDAMYWYRQDPGQGLRLIYYSQIVNDFQKGDIAEGYSVSREKKESFPLTVTSAQKNPTAFYLCASSQTSGAQDEQFFGPGTRLTVL.